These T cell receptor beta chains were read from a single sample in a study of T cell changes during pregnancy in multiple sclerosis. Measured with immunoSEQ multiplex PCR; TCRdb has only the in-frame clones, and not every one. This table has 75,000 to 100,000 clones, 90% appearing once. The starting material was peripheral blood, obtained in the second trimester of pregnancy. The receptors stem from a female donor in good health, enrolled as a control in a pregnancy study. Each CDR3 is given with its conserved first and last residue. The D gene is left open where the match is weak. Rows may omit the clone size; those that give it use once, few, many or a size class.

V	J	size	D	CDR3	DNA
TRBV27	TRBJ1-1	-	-	CASSLSPGGTEAFF	TGTGCCAGCAGTTTATCCCCAGGAGGGACTGAAGCTTTCTTT
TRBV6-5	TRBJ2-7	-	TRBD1	CASRVQGQSYEQYF	TGTGCCAGCAGGGTACAGGGGCAGTCCTACGAGCAGTACTTC
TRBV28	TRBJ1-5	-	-	CASSLLPGQPQHF	TGTGCCAGCAGTTTACTCCCGGGTCAGCCCCAGCATTTT
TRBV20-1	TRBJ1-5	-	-	CSASQGQPQHF	TGCAGTGCTAGTCAGGGGCAGCCCCAGCATTTT
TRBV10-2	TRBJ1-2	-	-	CASSDLTVGYGYTF	TGCGCCAGCAGTGATTTGACAGTAGGGTACGGCTACACCTTC
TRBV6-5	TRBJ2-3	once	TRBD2	CASSPRLAFTDTQYF	TGTGCCAGCAGTCCAAGACTAGCGTTCACAGATACGCAGTATTTT
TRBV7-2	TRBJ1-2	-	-	CASSQGGTNYGYTF	TGTGCCAGCAGCCAAGGAGGGACTAACTATGGCTACACCTTC
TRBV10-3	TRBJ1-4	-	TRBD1	CAISAAGTGAATNEKLFF	TGTGCCATCAGTGCCGCCGGGACAGGGGCTGCAACTAATGAAAAACTGTTTTTT
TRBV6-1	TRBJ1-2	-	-	CASSEGAYRYYGYTF	TGTGCCAGCAGTGAAGGGGCTTATCGGTACTATGGCTACACCTTC
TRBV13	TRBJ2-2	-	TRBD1	CASSLTGTGPFRGELFF	TGTGCCAGCAGCTTAACCGGGACAGGACCTTTTAGGGGGGAGCTGTTTTTT
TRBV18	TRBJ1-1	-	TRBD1	CASSPPPTGLNTEAFF	TGTGCCAGCTCACCACCGCCGACAGGGCTGAACACTGAAGCTTTCTTT
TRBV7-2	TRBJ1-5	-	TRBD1	CASSKQGASNQPQHF	TGTGCCAGCAGCAAACAGGGGGCGAGCAATCAGCCCCAGCATTTT
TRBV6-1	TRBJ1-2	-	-	CASRLTDSTYGYTF	TGTGCCAGCAGATTAACGGACAGCACGTATGGCTACACCTTC
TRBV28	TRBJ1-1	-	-	CASSQRSSGNTEAFF	TGTGCCAGCAGCCAGCGCTCTTCGGGGAACACTGAAGCTTTCTTT
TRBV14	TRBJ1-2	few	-	CASSGSRITGYGYTF	TGTGCCAGCAGCGGATCACGGATTACAGGGTATGGCTACACCTTC
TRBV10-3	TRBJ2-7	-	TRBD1	CAISEFGQGQYEQYF	TGTGCCATCAGTGAGTTTGGACAGGGGCAATACGAGCAGTACTTC
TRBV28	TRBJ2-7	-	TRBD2	CASSPTKGLAYEQYF	TGTGCCAGCAGCCCCACCAAAGGACTAGCCTACGAGCAGTACTTC
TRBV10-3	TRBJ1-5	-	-	CAISEESPGFNQPQHF	TGTGCCATCAGTGAAGAGTCACCAGGGTTCAATCAGCCCCAGCATTTT
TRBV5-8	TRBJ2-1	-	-	CASSLRRSNEQFF	TGTGCCAGCAGCTTGAGGCGGAGCAATGAGCAGTTCTTC
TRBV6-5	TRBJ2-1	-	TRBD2	CASSRLAGYEQFF	TGTGCCAGCAGCCGACTAGCAGGGTATGAGCAGTTCTTC
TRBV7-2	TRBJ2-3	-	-	CASSGRGGVGDTQYF	TGTGCCAGCAGCGGTCGGGGCGGGGTGGGAGATACGCAGTATTTT
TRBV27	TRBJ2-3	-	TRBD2	CASSFLLAGDTQYF	TGTGCCAGCAGTTTCCTCTTAGCGGGAGATACGCAGTATTTT
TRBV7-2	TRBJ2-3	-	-	CASSLRYTQYF	TGTGCCAGCAGCTTACGGTATACGCAGTATTTT
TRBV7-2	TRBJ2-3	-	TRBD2	CASSLRTSPGTDTQYF	TGTGCCAGCAGCTTAAGGACTAGCCCGGGGACAGATACGCAGTATTTT
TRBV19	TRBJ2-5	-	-	CASSSAGWETQYF	TGTGCCAGTAGTTCGGCAGGGTGGGAGACCCAGTACTTC